Shown below are 20 T cell receptor beta chains from a single sample sequenced in a study of blood T cell repertoires in COVID-19. The protocol was immunoSEQ multiplex PCR, while the TCRdb copy is restricted to in-frame clones and leaves out a portion. The data show 50,000 to 60,000 clones, with around 80% seen just once and over 15% held by the top ten. The sequencing sample was made of peripheral blood. The receptors were sampled from a middle-aged man with acute or convalescent COVID-19.

This clone has a single count. V and J are TRBV5-1 and TRBJ1-2; D is undetermined. Germline V gene data show CDR1 as SGHRS and CDR2 as YFSETQ. Trimming took off 0 bases at V and 4 bases at J, with 10 bases between the two ends. The CDR3 extends over 14 amino acids. CDR3 in amino acids: CASSLVEGSYGYTF. The CDR3 DNA is TGCGCCAGCAGCTTGGTCGAAGGGAGCTATGGCTACACCTTC.

The chain carries TRBV6-5 and TRBJ1-1; the D gene is possibly TRBD1 (6 bases). This CDR3 has 15 residues. Germline V CDR1 and CDR2: MNHEY, SVGAGI. Trimming took off 0 bases at V and 3 bases at J, with 11 bases between the two ends. This chain's CDR3 is CASSYSIAGDTEAFF. CDR3 in DNA: TGTGCCAGCAGTTACTCGATAGCAGGGGACACTGAAGCTTTCTTT.

This chain uses TRBV18 with TRBJ1-1, with unresolved D. This CDR3 spans 14 amino acids. V dropped 3 bases and J dropped 5 bases, with 13 bases sitting between them. Germline assignment: CDR1 KGHSH and CDR2 LQKENI. DNA of the CDR3: TGTGCCAGCTCACCGAGACTATTAGAGACTGAAGCTTTCTTT. Translated, it gives CASSPRLLETEAFF.

This chain connects TRBV6-6 to TRBJ2-7; D call uncertain. CDR1 and CDR2 from the germline V gene are MNHNY and SVGAGI (reference sequence). This CDR3 has 11 amino acids. V lost 7 bases and J lost 5, with 9 bases in between. CDR3 amino acids: CASNYLDEQYF. The DNA for the CDR3 is TGTGCCAGCAATTATCTCGACGAGCAGTACTTC.

J is TRBJ2-1 and V is TRBV5-4, with D maybe TRBD2 (5 bases). Trimming left V 2 bases short and J 0 bases short, with 9 bases between. Germline V CDR1 and CDR2: SGHNT, YYREEE (reference sequence). CDR3 length: 15 amino acids. The CDR3 DNA follows: TGTGCCAGCAGCTTAACTAGGAACTCCTACAATGAGCAGTTCTTC. Protein: CASSLTRNSYNEQFF.

In this sample, this clone turned up once. This chain joins TRBV5-1 and TRBJ1-1; 9 bases line up with TRBD1. This CDR3 has 18 amino acids. V was pared by 2 bases and J by 0 bases, with 11 bases of the junction left unmatched. CDR1 and CDR2 from the germline V gene are SGHRS and YFSETQ. In nucleotides, the CDR3 is TGCGCCAGCAGCTTACCGGGACAGGGAGAATTTATGAACACTGAAGCTTTCTTT. This codes for CASSLPGQGEFMNTEAFF.

V is TRBV11-3 and J is TRBJ1-5; D not resolved. CDR1 SGHNT and CDR2 YENEEA come from the germline V gene. The CDR3 extends over 15 amino acids. The V gene lost 4 bases and the J gene lost 4 bases, with 14 bases spanning the gap. CDR3 residues: CASSSREVGNQPQHF. For the CDR3, the DNA is TGTGCCAGCAGCTCGAGGGAAGTGGGGAATCAGCCCCAGCATTTT.

The rearrangement uses TRBV7-9 and TRBJ2-7; the match to TRBD2 covers 7 bases. The CDR3 loop spans 15 amino acids. CDR1 SEHNR and CDR2 FQNEAQ come from the germline V gene (reference sequence). V lost 5 bases, J lost 0 bases, and 7 bases stayed unmatched. As DNA, the CDR3 is TGTGCCAGCAGCCAAGGGAGGGCCAGCTCCTACGAGCAGTACGTC. Amino acid sequence: CASSQGRASSYEQYV.

The J gene is TRBJ2-7, the V gene TRBV5-1, with 9 bases that match TRBD1. V shed 1 base and J 2 bases; nucleotides not matched to a gene: 7. Per the germline V gene, CDR1 is SGHRS and CDR2 is YFSETQ. The CDR3 length is 16 residues. CDR3 nucleotides: TGCGCCAGCAGCTTGATGGGGACAGGGCCTCCCTACGAGCAGTACTTC. Protein sequence: CASSLMGTGPPYEQYF.

V is TRBV5-8 and J is TRBJ1-2; 7 positions agree with TRBD1. The germline V gene encodes CDR1 SGHTS and CDR2 YDEGEE. The CDR3 contains 15 residues. The trim removed 5 bases at V and 4 bases at J, leaving 11 bases unmatched. The CDR3, as DNA: TGTGCCAGCAGACCTATATCCGGGACAGCCTATGGCTACACCTTC. It translates to CASRPISGTAYGYTF.

This clone showed up just a few times. In DNA, the CDR3 is TGTGCCAGCAGTTTGGACAGGGGATTGTCACCCCTCCACTTT. It translates to CASSLDRGLSPLHF. This chain connects TRBV27 to TRBJ1-6; TRBD1 aligns across 9 bases. This CDR3 spans 14 amino acids. Unmatched junction bases numbered 4, after V lost 3 bases and J lost 10 bases. CDR1 is MNHEY and CDR2 is SMNVEV in the germline V gene (reference sequence).

V is TRBV19 and J is TRBJ1-5, with TRBD1 as a possible D gene (5 bases). The V gene lost 2 bases and the J gene lost 9 bases, with 8 bases spanning the gap. The CDR3 extends over 12 amino acids. CDR1 is LNHDA, CDR2 SQIVND, per germline (reference sequence). The CDR3 region is CASSIRGGPQHF. In nucleotides, the CDR3 is TGTGCCAGTAGTATACGGGGGGGGCCCCAGCATTTT.

This clone was detected only once. The J gene is TRBJ1-2, the V gene TRBV6-5; 7 nucleotides line up with TRBD1. Trimming cost V 7 bases and J 7 bases; bases outside gene matches: 9. This CDR3 contains 13 residues. CDR1 and CDR2 from the germline V gene are MNHEY and SVGAGI. The CDR3 reads CASKAPGQRGYTF. CDR3 DNA sequence: TGTGCCAGCAAGGCACCGGGACAGCGTGGCTACACCTTC.

The chain has TRBV5-1 and TRBJ2-7; TRBD1 agrees at 7 bases. The germline V gene encodes CDR1 SGHRS and CDR2 YFSETQ. V shed 4 bases and J 2 bases; nucleotides not matched to a gene: 9. The length of the CDR3 is 15 residues. The CDR3 loop reads CASSLDGQAAYEQYF. The CDR3 region has the DNA TGCGCCAGCAGCCTGGACGGACAGGCGGCCTACGAGCAGTACTTC.

The chain uses TRBV6-5 and TRBJ1-2, with D maybe TRBD1 (5 bases). This CDR3 contains 13 residues. Germline V gene sequence: CDR1 MNHEY, CDR2 SVGAGI. Trimming left V 7 bases short and J 9 bases short, with 18 bases between. Written as DNA, the CDR3 is TGTGCCAGCAAGATCCCGGGGGGGGTAAGCTACACCTTC. Translating gives CASKIPGGVSYTF.

This sequence joins TRBV28 and TRBJ2-7, with 10 bases that match TRBD1. Germline V gene data show CDR1 as MDHEN and CDR2 as SYDVKM. Unmatched junction bases numbered 15, after V lost 5 bases and J lost 5 bases. The CDR3 runs to 17 residues. The CDR3 loop is CASSTTNESGQGDEQYF. CDR3 coding DNA: TGTGCCAGCAGTACCACGAATGAGAGCGGACAGGGGGACGAGCAGTACTTC.

The rearrangement links TRBV7-9 to TRBJ2-1, with 7 bases aligning to TRBD1. V lost 1 base to trimming and J lost 2 bases; unmatched junction nucleotides: 2. CDR1 and CDR2 (germline): SEHNR, FQNEAQ (reference sequence). CDR3 length: 15 amino acids. This CDR3 reads CASSLGQGAYNEQFF. In DNA, the CDR3 is TGTGCCAGCAGCTTAGGACAGGGCGCCTACAATGAGCAGTTCTTC.

This clone has a single count. The chain couples TRBV27 to TRBJ1-5; a possible D gene is TRBD1 (5 bases). The CDR3 sequence is 16 residues long. Per germline, CDR1 MNHEY and CDR2 SMNVEV (reference sequence). V was trimmed by 8 bases and J by 1 base, leaving 18 bases between them. The chain's CDR3 is CASRPTGATSNQPQHF. The CDR3 DNA follows: TGTGCCAGCCGCCCCACAGGTGCCACCAGCAATCAGCCCCAGCATTTT.

The V call is TRBV12-5, the J call TRBJ1-3, with D unclear. V lost 3 bases and J 0 bases, leaving 12 bases between the germline ends. This CDR3 has 16 amino acids. The germline CDR1 and CDR2 sequences are LGHNT and FRNRAP. The CDR3 sequence is CASGFVVGSSGNTIYF. As DNA, the CDR3 is TGTGCTAGTGGTTTCGTTGTCGGGTCCTCTGGAAACACCATATATTTT.

This clone was counted a few times. The gene calls are TRBV25-1 and TRBJ2-1, with 15 positions matching TRBD2. This CDR3 has 16 amino acids. Germline values: CDR1 MGHDK, CDR2 SYGVNS. The V segment lost 3 bases and the J segment 8 bases; nucleotides outside the gene matches: 5. The CDR3 nucleotides read TGTGCCAGCAGTGAGGGGACTAGCGGGAGGAACCATGAGCAGTTCTTC. Its protein is CASSEGTSGRNHEQFF.